The clone carrying this T cell receptor (beta chain) was observed a single time. Its antigen is still unknown. Some clones are missing from TCRdb's copy, which holds only in-frame ones; the method was immunoSEQ multiplex PCR. The profile shows tens of thousands of clones, 80% to 90% of them singletons. The data were taken from a study of T cells in localized non-small cell lung cancer. Study observations and caveats: Researchers found a median roughly 56 of the top 100 tumor clones in adjacent lung.

The CDR3 is 16 amino acids. Germline CDR1 is SGHTA and CDR2 is FQGNSA. The V end was cut by 0 bases, the J end by 5 bases, with 15 bases between. The material sequenced was peripheral blood mononuclear cells, taken before any cancer treatment. This clonotype was sampled from a male donor older than 55 with stage II lung adenocarcinoma. V usage is TRBV7-2 and J usage is TRBJ2-3; weak D call: TRBD1 (7 bases). The CDR3 nucleotides are TGTGCCAGCAGCTTAGCAGGAGGGGGCGCGGGAGATACGCAGTATTTT. Translation: CASSLAGGGAGDTQYF.